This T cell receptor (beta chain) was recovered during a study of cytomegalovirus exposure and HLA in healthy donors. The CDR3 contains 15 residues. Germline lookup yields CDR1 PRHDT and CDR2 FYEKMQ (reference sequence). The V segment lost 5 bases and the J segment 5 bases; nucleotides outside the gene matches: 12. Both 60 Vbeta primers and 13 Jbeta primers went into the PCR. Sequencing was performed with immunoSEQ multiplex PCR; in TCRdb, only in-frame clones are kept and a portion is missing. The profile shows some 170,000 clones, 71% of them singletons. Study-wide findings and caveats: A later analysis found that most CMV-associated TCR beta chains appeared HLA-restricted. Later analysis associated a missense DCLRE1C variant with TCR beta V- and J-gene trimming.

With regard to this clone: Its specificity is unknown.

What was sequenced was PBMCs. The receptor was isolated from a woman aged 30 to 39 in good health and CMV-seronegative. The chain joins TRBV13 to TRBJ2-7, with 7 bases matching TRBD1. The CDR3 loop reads CASSRRQGPYDEQYF. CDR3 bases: TGTGCCAGCAGCCGAAGACAGGGACCGTACGACGAGCAGTACTTC.